This TCR beta chain emerged from a study of OX40 agonist ivuxolimab in advanced cancers. Study-wide background: In this trial design, patients received ivuxolimab intravenously at 0.01 to 10 mg/kg every 2 weeks.

At baseline, cycle 4 day 1, and cycle 7 day 1, blood was sampled. Only in-frame clones appear in the TCRdb table, and some are missing; sequencing was by immunoSEQ multiplex PCR. The table records tens of thousands of clones, over 85% of them present only once. General study points: More expanded clones were found, on average, in CD8+ than in CD4+ T cells.

About this clone itself: Its antigen is as yet unknown.

Per the germline V gene, CDR1 is MNHEY and CDR2 is SVGAGI. This CDR3 contains 15 residues. V was trimmed by 2 bases and J by 5 bases, leaving 12 bases between them. The specimen comprised CD4+ or CD8+ T cells sorted from blood, sampled in a trial of the OX40 agonist ivuxolimab. The sequence was collected from an adult with an advanced solid tumor such as melanoma, head and neck, liver or kidney cancer. The chain carries TRBV6-5 and TRBJ2-2; D may be TRBD2 (7 bases). DNA for the CDR3: TGTGCCAGCAGTTACGAGGGGGGGAGGACCGGGGAGCTGTTTTTT. Translating gives CASSYEGGRTGELFF.